These T cell receptor beta chains were read from a single sample in a study of CD8 T cells in Susac syndrome. TCRdb passed the immunoSEQ multiplex PCR reads through MiXCR, listing each CDR3 protein once. The table lists about 200,000 distinct CDR3 sequences, 92% of them singletons, with around 0.13% in the top ten. Source material: CD8+ T cells from PBMCs. These receptors all stem from a human donor with multiple sclerosis. Both conserved end residues are part of each CDR3. A D gene is named only where the DNA matches it firmly. Where a row states a size, it is once, few, many or the class of an expanded clone; other rows omit it.

CDR3: CASSEAGVDNNEQFF
DNA: TGTGCCAGCAGTGAAGCGGGAGTAGACAACAATGAGCAGTTCTTC
D: NA
length: 15
V: TRBV2
size: NA
J: TRBJ2-1

CDR3: CASSLEGTGTYEQYF
DNA: TGCGCCAGCAGCTTGGAGGGGACAGGAACCTACGAGCAGTACTTC
D: TRBD1
length: 15
V: TRBV5-1
size: NA
J: TRBJ2-7

CDR3: CSALQRPKNTEAFF
DNA: TGCAGTGCTCTTCAGAGGCCAAAGAACACTGAAGCTTTCTTT
D: NA
length: 14
V: TRBV20-1
size: NA
J: TRBJ1-1

CDR3: CASSYGTGVNEQYF
DNA: TGTGCCAGCAGCTACGGGACAGGGGTTAACGAGCAGTACTTC
D: TRBD1
length: 14
V: TRBV5-6
size: NA
J: TRBJ2-7

CDR3: CASSLGVGELFF
DNA: TGTGCCAGCAGCTTGGGGGTCGGGGAGCTGTTTTTT
D: NA
length: 12
V: TRBV5-4
size: few
J: TRBJ2-2

CDR3: CASTPEATNEKLFF
DNA: TGTGCCAGCACCCCAGAAGCAACTAATGAAAAACTGTTTTTT
D: NA
length: 14
V: TRBV7-8
size: NA
J: TRBJ1-4

CDR3: CASSPTSGGEKETQYF
DNA: TGTGCCAGCAGTCCGACTAGCGGGGGGGAAAAAGAGACCCAGTACTTC
D: TRBD2
length: 16
V: TRBV6-1
size: NA
J: TRBJ2-5

CDR3: CASSQEVRGHGYTF
DNA: TGTGCCAGCAGCCAAGAAGTAAGGGGCCATGGCTACACCTTC
D: NA
length: 14
V: TRBV4-2
size: NA
J: TRBJ1-2

CDR3: CATSDLYRYNEQFF
DNA: TGTGCCACCAGTGATTTGTACAGGTACAATGAGCAGTTCTTC
D: NA
length: 14
V: TRBV24-1
size: NA
J: TRBJ2-1

CDR3: CSGNRGGIEQYF
DNA: TGCAGTGGAAACAGGGGGGGGATCGAGCAGTACTTC
D: NA
length: 12
V: TRBV20-1
size: NA
J: TRBJ2-7

CDR3: CASRITEQNTEAFF
DNA: TGTGCCAGCAGGATTACAGAACAGAACACTGAAGCTTTCTTT
D: NA
length: 14
V: TRBV6-1
size: NA
J: TRBJ1-1

CDR3: CASSHGDFRGGETQYF
DNA: TGCGCCAGCAGCCATGGTGATTTCAGGGGAGGAGAGACCCAGTACTTC
D: NA
length: 16
V: TRBV4-3
size: NA
J: TRBJ2-5

CDR3: CASSDDQGWRNGELFF
DNA: TGTGCCAGCAGTGACGATCAGGGTTGGAGGAACGGGGAGCTGTTTTTT
D: NA
length: 16
V: TRBV6-1
size: NA
J: TRBJ2-2

CDR3: CASSLVEADTQYF
DNA: TGTGCCAGCAGTTTAGTGGAGGCAGATACGCAGTATTTT
D: NA
length: 13
V: TRBV27
size: NA
J: TRBJ2-3

CDR3: CASSLPGADYTF
DNA: TGTGCCAGCAGCTTACCGGGGGCGGACTACACCTTC
D: NA
length: 12
V: TRBV13
size: NA
J: TRBJ1-2

CDR3: CASSRGDLNTEAFF
DNA: TGTGCCAGCAGCCGGGGGGACTTGAACACTGAAGCTTTCTTT
D: NA
length: 14
V: TRBV9
size: once
J: TRBJ1-1

CDR3: CSARDHGMLGVIRGRKNEQFF
DNA: TGCAGTGCTAGAGATCACGGGATGTTGGGGGTAATCCGGGGGAGGAAAAATGAGCAGTTCTTC
D: NA
length: 21
V: TRBV20-1
size: NA
J: TRBJ2-1

CDR3: CASRGSADTQYF
DNA: TGTGCCAGCAGGGGTTCGGCAGATACGCAGTATTTT
D: NA
length: 12
V: TRBV2
size: NA
J: TRBJ2-3

CDR3: CASSMVGTTGRTDTQYF
DNA: TGTGCCAGTAGTATGGTCGGGACGACAGGACGAACAGATACGCAGTATTTT
D: NA
length: 17
V: TRBV19
size: NA
J: TRBJ2-3

CDR3: CASSGLAGEMTGELFF
DNA: TGTGCCAGCAGCGGACTAGCGGGAGAAATGACCGGGGAGCTGTTTTTT
D: TRBD2
length: 16
V: TRBV9
size: NA
J: TRBJ2-2

CDR3: CASSDWGEDTEAFF
DNA: TGTGCCAGCAGTGACTGGGGGGAGGACACTGAAGCTTTCTTT
D: NA
length: 14
V: TRBV2
size: NA
J: TRBJ1-1

CDR3: CAWGLNQPQHF
DNA: TGTGCCTGGGGGCTCAATCAGCCCCAGCATTTT
D: NA
length: 11
V: TRBV30
size: NA
J: TRBJ1-5

CDR3: CASGKRNTEAFF
DNA: TGTGCCAGCGGCAAAAGGAACACTGAAGCTTTCTTT
D: NA
length: 12
V: TRBV7-9
size: NA
J: TRBJ1-1

CDR3: CASRRLAGATDTQYF
DNA: TGTGCCAGCAGGCGACTAGCGGGAGCCACAGATACGCAGTATTTT
D: TRBD2
length: 15
V: TRBV5-5
size: NA
J: TRBJ2-3

CDR3: CASSPGTGVRYTF
DNA: TGTGCCAGCAGTCCCGGGACAGGGGTGCGCTACACCTTC
D: TRBD1
length: 13
V: TRBV7-9
size: NA
J: TRBJ1-2

CDR3: CASSSGLAYNEQFF
DNA: TGTGCCAGCAGTTCGGGACTAGCTTACAATGAGCAGTTCTTC
D: TRBD2
length: 14
V: TRBV12-3/TRBV12-4
size: NA
J: TRBJ2-1

CDR3: CASSSPGQGLHEQYF
DNA: TGTGCCAGCAGCTCACCGGGACAGGGTCTCCACGAGCAGTACTTC
D: TRBD1
length: 15
V: TRBV5-4
size: NA
J: TRBJ2-7

CDR3: CASSYSSGDSYNEQFF
DNA: TGTGCCAGCAGTTACTCAAGTGGGGACTCCTACAATGAGCAGTTCTTC
D: NA
length: 16
V: TRBV6-5
size: once
J: TRBJ2-1

CDR3: CASSQESGTDQETQYF
DNA: TGTGCCAGCAGCCAAGAGAGCGGGACAGATCAAGAGACCCAGTACTTC
D: NA
length: 16
V: TRBV3-1
size: NA
J: TRBJ2-5

CDR3: CASSMWTSGRGNEQFF
DNA: TGTGCCAGCAGCATGTGGACTAGCGGGAGAGGGAATGAGCAGTTCTTC
D: TRBD2
length: 16
V: TRBV7-2
size: NA
J: TRBJ2-1

CDR3: CASRTGTGNLEYF
DNA: TGTGCCAGCAGGACCGGGACAGGGAATTTAGAGTATTTT
D: TRBD1
length: 13
V: TRBV6-5
size: NA
J: TRBJ2-3

CDR3: CASSYGTGKYTEAFF
DNA: TGTGCCAGCAGCTATGGGACAGGGAAATACACTGAAGCTTTCTTT
D: TRBD1
length: 15
V: TRBV3-1
size: NA
J: TRBJ1-1

CDR3: CASSYSMSGGAHNEQFF
DNA: TGTGCCAGCAGTTACTCGATGTCCGGGGGGGCCCACAATGAGCAGTTCTTC
D: TRBD2
length: 17
V: TRBV6-5
size: NA
J: TRBJ2-1

CDR3: CASSSLDDEKLFF
DNA: TGTGCCAGCAGCTCCCTGGACGATGAAAAACTGTTTTTT
D: NA
length: 13
V: TRBV12-3/TRBV12-4
size: NA
J: TRBJ1-4

CDR3: CSAKPTSGYSYEQYF
DNA: TGCAGTGCTAAACCTACTAGCGGGTACTCCTACGAGCAGTACTTC
D: TRBD2
length: 15
V: TRBV20-1
size: NA
J: TRBJ2-7

CDR3: CASSLGEGINQPQHF
DNA: TGTGCCAGCAGCTTGGGGGAAGGAATCAATCAGCCCCAGCATTTT
D: NA
length: 15
V: TRBV5-8
size: NA
J: TRBJ1-5

CDR3: CASSEGQDAGELFF
DNA: TGTGCCAGTAGTGAGGGACAGGATGCCGGGGAGCTGTTTTTT
D: TRBD1
length: 14
V: TRBV19
size: NA
J: TRBJ2-2

CDR3: CASSLRVYGYQETQYF
DNA: TGTGCCAGCAGCTTACGGGTTTATGGCTACCAAGAGACCCAGTACTTC
D: NA
length: 16
V: TRBV13
size: NA
J: TRBJ2-5

CDR3: CASSIDGREDQPQHF
DNA: TGTGCCAGTAGTATAGATGGCAGGGAGGATCAGCCCCAGCATTTT
D: NA
length: 15
V: TRBV19
size: once
J: TRBJ1-5

CDR3: CSALRFRAWPRRYTQYF
DNA: TGCAGTGCTCTAAGATTCAGGGCTTGGCCGAGAAGGTATACGCAGTATTTT
D: NA
length: 17
V: TRBV20-1
size: NA
J: TRBJ2-3

CDR3: CSSDAGIGDTQYF
DNA: TGCAGCTCGGATGCGGGTATAGGGGATACGCAGTATTTT
D: NA
length: 13
V: TRBV29-1
size: NA
J: TRBJ2-3

CDR3: CASSQEGPFYEQYF
DNA: TGCGCCAGCAGCCAAGAGGGACCATTTTACGAGCAGTACTTC
D: NA
length: 14
V: TRBV4-1
size: NA
J: TRBJ2-7

CDR3: CASSWAATNEKLFF
DNA: TGTGCCAGCAGCTGGGCCGCAACTAATGAAAAACTGTTTTTT
D: NA
length: 14
V: TRBV7-8
size: NA
J: TRBJ1-4

CDR3: CASSEALRTGDYGYTF
DNA: TGTGCCAGCAGTGAAGCGCTTAGGACAGGGGACTATGGCTACACCTTC
D: TRBD1
length: 16
V: TRBV2
size: NA
J: TRBJ1-2